What follows are 15 T cell receptor beta chains derived from one specimen sequenced in a study of blood T cell repertoires in COVID-19. Assay used: immunoSEQ multiplex PCR; TCRdb lists only in-frame clones, some missing. The table has a few hundred thousand clones, roughly 84% seen once. Material for sequencing was peripheral blood. These receptors were obtained from a man aged 40-49 years with acute or convalescent COVID-19.

This sequence joins TRBV7-2 and TRBJ2-7; 9 bases agree with TRBD1. Germline V CDR1 and CDR2: SGHTA, FQGNSA. The trim removed 4 bases at V and 7 bases at J, leaving 11 bases unmatched. This CDR3 is 15 amino acids long. The CDR3 bases are TGTGCCAGCAGCTCCTTTGGACAGGGGTTGGGGGAGCAGTACTTC. Translating gives CASSSFGQGLGEQYF.

This clone was observed a few times. The CDR3 DNA is TGTGCCAGCTCACCAGATGCGGGAAAAGATCAGCCCCAGCATTTT. Encoded protein: CASSPDAGKDQPQHF. The chain combines TRBV18 with TRBJ1-5, with no clear D. Germline V gene lookup returns CDR1 KGHSH and CDR2 LQKENI. The CDR3 totals 15 residues. V lost 2 bases, J lost 5 bases, and 13 bases lay in between.

The chain recombines TRBV6-5 with TRBJ2-2, with TRBD2 matching over 7 bases. The CDR3 has 15 residues. The trim removed 6 bases at V and 1 base at J, leaving 5 bases unmatched. Germline loops: CDR1 MNHEY, CDR2 SVGAGI. The CDR3 nucleotides are TGTGCCAGCAGAAAAAGCGGGGAGAACACCGGGGAGCTGTTTTTT. It translates to CASRKSGENTGELFF.

J is TRBJ1-5 and V is TRBV20-1, with D possibly TRBD1 on 5 matching bases. The CDR3 covers 18 residues. The germline gives CDR1 DFQATT, CDR2 SNEGSKA (reference sequence). Trimming left V 3 bases short and J 0 bases short, with 21 bases between. Here the CDR3 DNA reads TGCAGTGCTAGTAATACAGGAAAGCCAGATTATAGCAATCAGCCCCAGCATTTT. It codes for CSASNTGKPDYSNQPQHF.

This chain joins TRBV2 and TRBJ1-1, with D uncertain. There are 16 residues in the CDR3. Trimming cost V 8 bases and J 6 bases, with 25 bases left between them. From germline, CDR1 is SNHLY and CDR2 FYNNEI. The DNA for the CDR3 is TGTGCCAGCGGCGCGGAGGGCTCGGTAATTTTGGCTGAAGCTTTCTTT. Translation gives CASGAEGSVILAEAFF.

This clone turned up a few times. The J gene is TRBJ1-3, the V gene TRBV30, with 9 positions matching TRBD1. Germline values: CDR1 GTSNPN, CDR2 SVGIG (reference sequence). This CDR3 comprises 13 residues. The junction had 8 bases not matched to a gene; V was cut back by 7 bases and J by 7 bases. CDR3 sequence: CAYIVGTGNTIYF. CDR3 DNA: TGTGCCTATATCGTCGGGACAGGGAACACCATATATTTT. Full variable domain (missing parts from reference TRBV30 and TRBJ1-3): SQTIHQWPATLVQPVGSPLSLECTVEGTSNPNLYWYRQAAGRGLQLLFYSVGIGQISSEVPQNLSASRPQDRQFILSSKKLLLSDSGFYLCAYIVGTGNTIYFGEGSWLTVV.

This clone was observed a single time. The chain links TRBV19 to TRBJ1-5; 8 positions match TRBD1. CDR1 and CDR2 from the germline V gene are LNHDA and SQIVND (reference sequence). The CDR3 is 16 residues long. The trim removed 0 bases at V and 5 bases at J, leaving 6 bases unmatched. CDR3 protein: CASSIDQWTGYQPQHF. The CDR3 region has the DNA TGTGCCAGTAGTATAGATCAGTGGACAGGGTATCAGCCCCAGCATTTT.

This clone was recorded once. This chain links TRBV7-2 with TRBJ1-1, with TRBD1 identical over 10 bases. V was clipped by 5 bases and J by 2 bases; unmatched bases: 5. CDR1 is SGHTA and CDR2 is FQGNSA in the germline V gene. CDR3 length equals 15 residues. The CDR3 region has the DNA TGTGCCAGCAGCGCGGGGACAGGGGCCAACACTGAAGCTTTCTTT. Its protein product is CASSAGTGANTEAFF.

The rearrangement uses TRBV25-1 and TRBJ1-1, with 7 bases fitting TRBD1. The germline V gene encodes CDR1 MGHDK and CDR2 SYGVNS. Trimming took 6 bases from V and 4 from J; bases not matched to a gene: 5. This CDR3 region has 13 residues. The CDR3 region has the DNA TGTGCCAGCAGGGCTACAGGGGCCACTGAAGCTTTCTTT. Translating it yields CASRATGATEAFF. Drawing the rest from reference TRBV25-1 and TRBJ1-1, the complete variable domain is EADIYQTPRYLVIGTGKKITLECSQTMGHDKMYWYQQDPGMELHLIHYSYGVNSTEKGDLSSESTVSRIRTEHFPLTLESARPSHTSQYLCASRATGATEAFFGQGTRLTVV.

The J gene is TRBJ2-2, the V gene TRBV12-2; TRBD2 reflects the table's D call only, with no check against the DNA. TRBV12-2 is given as a pseudogene. CDR3 length equals 16 residues. The CDR3 loop is CASRLLGGGNTGELFF. CDR3 sequence (DNA): TGTGCAAGTCGCTTATTAGGCGGGGGGAACACCGGGGAGCTGTTTTTT.

The chain carries TRBV11-2 and TRBJ2-7; tentatively, D is TRBD1 (5 bases). Per germline, CDR1 SGHAT and CDR2 FQNNGV. V gave up 3 bases and J gave up 5 bases, with 20 bases separating them. The CDR3 covers 16 residues. In nucleotides, the CDR3 is TGTGCCAGCAGCTTGTACAGGTCCAGGGCCTTCAACGAGCAGTACTTC. Encoded protein: CASSLYRSRAFNEQYF. Using reference TRBV11-2 and TRBJ2-7 for the parts outside the CDR3, the full variable domain is EAGVAQSPRYKIIEKRQSVAFWCNPISGHATLYWYQQILGQGPKLLIQFQNNGVVDDSQLPKDRFSAERLKGVDSTLKIQPAKLEDSAVYLCASSLYRSRAFNEQYFGPGTRLTVT.

The chain couples TRBV7-9 to TRBJ2-1, with D possibly TRBD2 on 5 matching bases. This CDR3 region has 15 residues. Germline CDR1 SEHNR, CDR2 FQNEAQ (reference sequence). With 5 bases removed from V and 9 bases from J, the gap between germline ends came to 20 bases. The CDR3 DNA sequence: TGTGCCAGCAGCCATTATACCGTACTAGGTCCTGAGCAGTTCTTC. It specifies CASSHYTVLGPEQFF.

This clone appeared a single time. The chain uses TRBV7-9 and TRBJ1-3; D ambiguous. This CDR3 is 12 amino acids long. Germline V gives CDR1 SEHNR, CDR2 FQNEAQ (reference sequence). Trimming took 1 base from V and 9 from J, leaving 7 bases between them. The CDR3 region is CASSLGSGTIYF. In DNA, the CDR3 is TGTGCCAGCAGCTTAGGGTCGGGCACCATATATTTT.

CDR3 in amino acids: CASSVHPDRVNYGYTF. In DNA, the CDR3 is TGTGCCAGCAGCGTCCACCCTGACAGGGTGAACTATGGCTACACCTTC. This rearrangement joins TRBV9 to TRBJ1-2; the match to TRBD1 covers 7 bases. CDR1 and CDR2 from the germline V gene are SGDLS and YYNGEE. With 2 bases clipped from V and 2 bases from J, the junction kept 9 bases outside the gene matches. This CDR3 has 16 amino acids.

The CDR3: CASSRESGGTDTQYF. CDR3 in DNA: TGTGCCAGCAGCCGAGAGAGCGGGGGGACAGATACGCAGTATTTT. The V gene is TRBV7-8, the J gene TRBJ2-3, with 9 bases lining up with TRBD2. J lost 3 bases, V lost 5 bases, and 6 bases had no gene match. The CDR3 is 15 residues long. Germline V gives CDR1 SGHVS, CDR2 FQNEAQ.